This passage covers 19 T cell receptor beta chains from one sample sequenced in a study of tumor-infiltrating lymphocytes in oesophageal squamous cell carcinoma. TCRdb fed the PCR reads into MiXCR, producing one record per CDR3 protein. The table lists about 16,000 distinct CDR3 sequences, roughly two fifths of them singletons. The source material was esophageal tumor tissue. These receptors were taken from a male donor with esophageal squamous cell carcinoma.

The rearrangement links TRBV10-1 to TRBJ2-1; D is perhaps TRBD2 (7 bases). V shed 3 bases and J shed 6 bases, with 15 bases lying between them. Germline V gene sequence: CDR1 WNHNN, CDR2 SYGVQD (reference sequence). The CDR3 consists of 15 residues. The CDR3 reads CASSEGGRASNEQFF. CDR3 in DNA: TGCGCCAGCAGTGAAGGGGGGAGGGCCTCCAATGAGCAGTTCTTC.

Concerning this clonotype itself: This could be a read error, since a much larger clone is one nucleotide away. The CDR3 does not close with the conserved phenylalanine or tryptophan, likely indicating a read error. The chain is built from TRBV7-7 and TRBJ1-1; the D is unclear. Germline V lookup: CDR1 SSHAT, CDR2 FNYEAQ (reference sequence). The CDR3 is 14 residues long. CDR3 amino acids: CASSNPRICTEAFL. The CDR3 nucleotides are TGTGCTAGCAGCAACCCCAGAATATGCACTGAAGCTTTCTTG.

The chain links TRBV7-6 to TRBJ2-1; maybe TRBD2 (6 bases). V lost 1 base and J 2 bases, leaving 15 bases between the germline ends. The CDR3 extends over 17 amino acids. The V gene's germline CDR1 is SGHVS and CDR2 FNYEAQ. The CDR3 protein is CASSLEGTSIPYNEQFF. The CDR3 DNA is TGTGCCAGCAGCTTAGAAGGAACTAGCATCCCCTACAATGAGCAGTTCTTC. Full variable domain (rest looked up from reference TRBV7-6 and TRBJ2-1): GAGVSQSPRYKVTKRGQDVALRCDPISGHVSLYWYRQALGQGPEFLTYFNYEAQQDKSGLPNDRFSAERPEGSISTLTIQRTEQRDSAMYRCASSLEGTSIPYNEQFFGPGTRLTVL.

This clonotype was counted only a few times. The CDR3 region has the DNA TGTGCCAGCAGGGGACTAGCGGGTGGGGATACGCAGTATTTT. Translation: CASRGLAGGDTQYF. The gene calls are TRBV7-2 and TRBJ2-3, with 12 bases lining up with TRBD2. V lost 6 bases and J lost 6; bases outside the gene matches: 4. Germline V gives CDR1 SGHTA, CDR2 FQGNSA. The CDR3 sequence is 14 residues long.

The chain uses TRBV7-3 and TRBJ2-1, with D possibly matching TRBD2 (6 bases). This CDR3 is built from 15 residues. CDR1 is SGHTA, CDR2 FQGTGA, per germline. V lost 5 bases to trimming and J lost 2 bases, with 13 bases between them. The chain's CDR3 is CASSPVASAYNEQFF. CDR3 nucleotide sequence: TGTGCCAGCAGCCCCGTGGCTAGCGCCTACAATGAGCAGTTCTTC.

By sample fraction, this clonotype is medium-sized. This chain links TRBV28 with TRBJ2-1; possible D gene TRBD1, 6 bases. The CDR3 spans 12 residues. Germline assignment: CDR1 MDHEN and CDR2 SYDVKM. The V gene lost 10 bases and the J gene lost 8 bases, with 15 bases spanning the gap. CDR3 sequence reads: CATHRVRDEQFF. CDR3 in DNA: TGTGCCACCCACAGGGTACGGGATGAGCAGTTCTTC.

The J gene is TRBJ2-7, the V gene TRBV11-2; D call uncertain. Trimming took 3 bases from V and 0 from J, leaving 9 bases between them. Per the germline V gene, CDR1 is SGHAT and CDR2 is FQNNGV. The CDR3 loop spans 14 amino acids. The CDR3 bases are TGTGCCAGCAGCTTCGTGCTGAGCTCCTACGAGCAGTACTTC. Protein: CASSFVLSSYEQYF. Variable domain in full (rest from reference TRBV11-2 and TRBJ2-7): EAGVAQSPRYKIIEKRQSVAFWCNPISGHATLYWYQQILGQGPKLLIQFQNNGVVDDSQLPKDRFSAERLKGVDSTLKIQPAKLEDSAVYLCASSFVLSSYEQYFGPGTRLTVT.

On this clonotype: One end of the junction varies from germline; a read error may be responsible. The V gene is TRBV6-4, the J gene TRBJ1-1; D possibly corresponds to TRBD1 (5 bases). Germline assignment: CDR1 MRHNA and CDR2 SNTAGT. CDR3 length: 12 residues. The CDR3 here is CAISVDSTEAFF. The CDR3 bases are TGTGCCATCAGTGTTGACAGCACTGAAGCTTTCTTT.

The chain links TRBV6-6 to TRBJ2-7; TRBD1 aligns across 7 bases. From germline, CDR1 is MNHNY and CDR2 SVGAGI (reference sequence). This CDR3 region has 15 residues. J gave up 0 bases and V 4 bases, and 6 bases lay outside the gene matches. CDR3 in amino acids: CASSSRGGASYEQYF. The DNA for the CDR3 is TGTGCCAGCAGTTCTCGAGGGGGCGCCTCCTACGAGCAGTACTTC.

This clonotype was seen repeatedly, ten times or more. The chain carries TRBV18 and TRBJ2-7; D remains unclear. The germline V and J ends were trimmed by 2 bases and 4 bases, with 6 bases remaining between them. The germline V gene encodes CDR1 KGHSH and CDR2 LQKENI. The CDR3 sequence is 12 residues long. This CDR3 reads CASSPVGYEQYF. The CDR3 DNA reads as TGTGCCAGCTCACCAGTGGGTTACGAGCAGTACTTC.

With regard to this clonotype: A much larger clone sits a single nucleotide away, making a read error possible. This chain uses TRBV5-1 with TRBJ2-1; D is possibly TRBD2 (5 bases). Trimming removed 4 bases from V and 10 bases from J, with 15 bases in between. Germline assignment: CDR1 SGHRS and CDR2 YFSETQ. CDR3 size: 13 residues. CDR3 amino acids: CASSRTGNYEQFF. CDR3 DNA sequence: TGCGCCAGCAGCAGAACGGGAAACTACGAGCAGTTCTTC. The variable domain in full, with the rest retrieved from reference TRBV5-1 and TRBJ2-1, is KAGVTQTPRYLIKTRGQQVTLSCSPISGHRSVSWYQQTPGQGLQFLFEYFSETQRNKGNFPGRFSGRQFSNSRSEMNVSTLELGDSALYLCASSRTGNYEQFFGPGTRLTVL.

This chain links TRBV20-1 with TRBJ2-3; possible D gene TRBD1, 6 bases. Germline assignment: CDR1 DFQATT and CDR2 SNEGSKA (reference sequence). V was pared by 0 bases and J by 5 bases, with 15 bases between. The length of the CDR3 is 15 residues. The DNA for the CDR3 is TGCAGTGCTAGAGATGGTCACAGAGGGGGAGATACGCAGTATTTT. It translates to CSARDGHRGGDTQYF.

This clonotype is judged medium-sized. The rearrangement joins TRBV7-6 to TRBJ2-7; 7 positions agree with TRBD1. The junction had 9 bases not matched to a gene; V was cut back by 5 bases and J by 2 bases. CDR1 is SGHVS and CDR2 is FNYEAQ in the germline V gene. The CDR3 extends over 15 amino acids. The CDR3 nucleotides are TGTGCCAGCAGCCCCGGACAGGAGGCCCCCTACGAGCAGTACTTC. Translated, it gives CASSPGQEAPYEQYF.

Comments on this clonotype: Mismatch with germline at one junction end may stem from a read error. V is TRBV12-3 or TRBV12-4 and J is TRBJ2-7, with D possibly being TRBD2 (5 bases). The CDR3 runs 15 residues. DNA for the CDR3: TGTGCCAGCAGTCCCCCACACGGGAAGGATTCACCCCTCCACTTC. This sequence encodes CASSPPHGKDSPLHF.

This clonotype was picked up many times. The chain couples TRBV5-1 to TRBJ2-7, with 9 bases aligning to TRBD1. Germline V gives CDR1 SGHRS, CDR2 YFSETQ. V lost 5 bases and J lost 6; bases outside the gene matches: 9. The CDR3 loop spans 14 amino acids. The CDR3 region is CASRSDRGNGEQYF. The CDR3 nucleotides are TGCGCCAGCAGATCGGACAGGGGAAATGGCGAGCAGTACTTC.

This clonotype was counted at least ten times. The chain employs TRBV5-6 and TRBJ2-4; 9 bases map to TRBD1. This CDR3 is built from 14 residues. Germline V lookup: CDR1 SGHDT, CDR2 YYEEEE. V lost 4 bases and J lost 7; bases outside the gene matches: 6. CDR3 sequence reads: CASSAGQGSNIQYF. CDR3 DNA: TGTGCCAGCAGCGCGGGACAGGGTTCTAACATTCAGTACTTC.

Concerning this clonotype: The junction differs from germline at one of its ends, possibly a read error. The V gene is TRBV6-8, the J gene TRBJ2-5; D may be TRBD2 (6 bases). The assigned J gene may be wrong: the sequence end matches TRBJ2-7 better. This CDR3 has 15 amino acids. Germline V gives CDR1 MNHGY, CDR2 SAAAGT. As DNA, the CDR3 is TGTGCCAGCAGTCTTCGGGGGACCACATCCTCCGAGCAGTACTTC. As protein: CASSLRGTTSSEQYF.

This clonotype was detected ten times or more. The chain carries TRBV18 and TRBJ2-1; tentatively, D is TRBD1 (5 bases). The CDR3 runs 15 residues. The V gene's germline CDR1 is KGHSH and CDR2 LQKENI. Trimming took off 3 bases at V and 7 bases at J, with 16 bases between the two ends. In DNA form, the CDR3 reads TGTGCCAGCTCACCGCAAAGGGGATCCGGGAATGAGCAGTTCTTC. The encoded protein is CASSPQRGSGNEQFF.

This clonotype has just a few counts. The V and J genes are TRBV7-2 and TRBJ2-1; D is undetermined. V was pared by 5 bases and J by 2 bases, with 13 bases between. The CDR3 spans 15 residues. The V gene's germline CDR1 is SGHTA and CDR2 FQGNSA. The CDR3 nucleotides are TGTGCCAGCAGCACCCAGACAATTACCTACAATGAGCAGTTCTTC. Translated, it gives CASSTQTITYNEQFF.